This T cell receptor (beta chain) was captured by sequencing in a study of T cell repertoires in cytomegalovirus infection. Background on the study: From public TCR beta signatures came an indication of both CMV infection and matching HLA type.

MiXCR, applied by TCRdb to the reads, yields one record per CDR3 protein. Of 500,000 to 600,000 distinct CDR3 sequences listed, approximately 15% are singletons. This CDR3 has 14 residues. V lost 3 bases and J lost 0, with 9 bases in between. The germline V gene has CDR1 SEHNR and CDR2 FQNEAQ (reference sequence). General study points: The study found HLA-C-restricted CMV-specific TCR beta clonotypes dominating the ex vivo response. Using cumulative public TCR beta family frequency, the authors identified those who carried CMV together with the relevant HLA.

This clonotype was counted at least ten times. What it recognizes is unknown. The chain is built from TRBV7-9 and TRBJ2-7, with D hard to call. The clonotype was recovered from a human donor in good health (CMV status not recorded). Some clones in this sample may be carry-over from other donors' samples. The sequenced sample consisted of CD8+ T cells from PBMCs. The CDR3 here is CASSFPRNSYEQYF. The CDR3 bases are TGTGCCAGCAGCTTCCCCCGGAACTCCTACGAGCAGTACTTC.